The 32 T cell receptor beta chains below come from one sample, sequenced in a study of OX40 agonist ivuxolimab in advanced cancers. Data came from immunoSEQ multiplex PCR; TCRdb stores just in-frame clones and leaves some out. Found here are roughly 86,000 clones, approximately 90% of them singletons; the top ten hold nearly 7.5%. This sample comprised CD4+ or CD8+ T cells sorted from blood, obtained in a trial of the OX40 agonist ivuxolimab. The receptors here all came from an adult with an advanced solid tumor such as melanoma, head and neck, liver or kidney cancer.

This clone showed up just once. V is TRBV4-1 and J is TRBJ1-5; the D is unclear. CDR1 is MGHRA, CDR2 YSYEKL, per germline. V gave up 0 bases and J gave up 8 bases, with 11 bases separating them. The CDR3 runs 14 residues. This chain's CDR3 is CASSQDYFAEPQHF. CDR3 coding DNA: TGCGCCAGCAGCCAAGATTATTTTGCTGAGCCCCAGCATTTT.

This clone was counted a few times. V gene TRBV6-4 combines with J gene TRBJ2-3; D is perhaps TRBD2 (6 bases). V was trimmed by 3 bases and J by 1 base, leaving 11 bases between them. Germline CDR1 MRHNA, CDR2 SNTAGT. This CDR3 has 15 amino acids. CDR3 nucleotide sequence: TGTGCCAGCAGTGAACTCGGCGGGGGCACAGATACGCAGTATTTT. It codes for CASSELGGGTDTQYF.

The chain employs TRBV18 and TRBJ2-7; 11 nucleotides match TRBD2. Germline CDR1 KGHSH, CDR2 LQKENI. V lost 0 bases, J lost 5 bases, and 3 bases stayed unmatched. The CDR3 covers 15 residues. This CDR3 is CASSPPSLAGDEQYF. Here the CDR3 DNA reads TGTGCCAGCTCACCACCCTCACTAGCGGGAGACGAGCAGTACTTC. The complete variable domain, with remaining parts taken from reference TRBV18 and TRBJ2-7, reads NAGVMQNPRHLVRRRGQEARLRCSPMKGHSHVYWYRQLPEEGLKFMVYLQKENIIDESGMPKERFSAEFPKEGPSILRIQQVVRGDSAAYFCASSPPSLAGDEQYFGPGTRLTVT.

The J gene is TRBJ2-5, the V gene TRBV6-6; TRBD1 agrees at 9 bases. Germline lookup yields CDR1 MNHNY and CDR2 SVGAGI (reference sequence). CDR3 length: 15 residues. V shed 5 bases and J 2 bases; nucleotides not matched to a gene: 6. The CDR3 here is CASSLWDRAQETQYF. DNA for the CDR3: TGTGCCAGCAGTCTCTGGGACAGGGCACAAGAGACCCAGTACTTC.

The count of this clone is one. The chain employs TRBV10-1 and TRBJ2-1; 15 nucleotides line up with TRBD2. The CDR3 loop spans 20 amino acids. Losses at the gene ends were 2 bases for V and 9 bases for J; bases not matched to a gene: 17. Germline CDR1 is WNHNN and CDR2 is SYGVQD (reference sequence). The CDR3 is CASSEPGGTSGRRGQGEQFF. The CDR3 DNA follows: TGCGCCAGCAGTGAGCCGGGGGGGACTAGCGGGAGGAGAGGTCAAGGTGAGCAGTTCTTC.

The chain joins TRBV4-2 to TRBJ2-2; D remains ambiguous. This CDR3 region has 17 residues. The V end was cut by 0 bases, the J end by 4 bases, with 15 bases between. Germline-derived CDR1 and CDR2 are LGHNA and YNFKEQ. This chain's CDR3 is CASSQDWTGAATGELFF. The CDR3 region has the DNA TGTGCCAGCAGCCAAGATTGGACGGGCGCTGCCACCGGGGAGCTGTTTTTT.

For the CDR3, the DNA is TGTGCCAGTAGTGCGGGGCTGAACTATGGCTACACCTTC. Translated, it gives CASSAGLNYGYTF. This chain connects TRBV19 to TRBJ1-2; D may be TRBD1 (5 bases). Germline lookup yields CDR1 LNHDA and CDR2 SQIVND (reference sequence). There are 13 residues in the CDR3. The V end lost 5 bases, the J end lost 2 bases, and 9 bases lay between the germline ends.

The V and J genes are TRBV7-3 and TRBJ2-1; D is unclear. V lost 7 bases, J lost 8 bases, and 3 bases lay in between. CDR3 length: 9 amino acids. Germline V gives CDR1 SGHTA, CDR2 FQGTGA. CDR3 region: CASTYEQFF. The CDR3 DNA follows: TGTGCCAGCACCTATGAGCAGTTCTTC.

The rearrangement joins TRBV27 to TRBJ2-5; a possible D gene is TRBD2 (6 bases). Looked up from germline, CDR1 is MNHEY and CDR2 is SMNVEV (reference sequence). Between the trimmed V and J ends, which lost 3 bases and 11 bases, there was a span of 16 bases. This CDR3 is 13 amino acids long. The CDR3, as DNA: TGTGCCAGCAGTTTCCGGGAATGGGGGGAGCAGTACTTC. As protein: CASSFREWGEQYF.

This clone came up a few times. The J gene is TRBJ1-1, the V gene TRBV29-1, with no clear D. From germline, CDR1 is SQVTM and CDR2 ANQGSEA. The CDR3 extends over 12 amino acids. Trimming left V 3 bases short and J 1 base short, with 6 bases between. The CDR3 nucleotides read TGCAGCGTTGAGATAGGGAACACTGAAGCTTTCTTT. Its translation is CSVEIGNTEAFF.

The V call is TRBV6-5, the J call TRBJ2-7; D is possibly TRBD2 (5 bases). The CDR3 is 15 amino acids. Germline-derived CDR1 and CDR2 are MNHEY and SVGAGI. With 0 bases removed from V and 3 bases from J, the gap between germline ends came to 12 bases. Written as DNA, the CDR3 is TGTGCCAGCAGTTACTCGGATCCGGGAATCTACGAGCAGTACTTC. Its protein is CASSYSDPGIYEQYF.

The chain couples TRBV2 to TRBJ2-2, with 7 bases that match TRBD1. V lost 8 bases to trimming and J lost 2 bases; unmatched junction nucleotides: 8. The CDR3 extends over 15 amino acids. Looked up from germline, CDR1 is SNHLY and CDR2 is FYNNEI. The CDR3: CASGTGTENTGELFF. The CDR3 bases are TGTGCCAGCGGAACCGGGACAGAAAACACCGGGGAGCTGTTTTTT.

This chain links TRBV7-6 with TRBJ2-7; 8 bases align to TRBD1. Germline V gene data show CDR1 as SGHVS and CDR2 as FNYEAQ. The CDR3 runs to 18 residues. The V and J ends lost 2 bases and 0 bases, in that order; junction bases with no gene match: 12. The chain's CDR3 is CASSLSPPQGAISYEQYF. CDR3 nucleotides: TGTGCCAGCAGCTTATCCCCTCCTCAGGGGGCCATCTCCTACGAGCAGTACTTC.

CDR3 amino acids: CATSTSDGGTARAGELFF. For the CDR3, the DNA is TGTGCCACCAGCACTTCCGACGGGGGGACAGCAAGGGCCGGGGAGCTGTTTTTT. The rearrangement joins TRBV15 to TRBJ2-2; D may match TRBD1 or TRBD2 (7 bases each). The length of the CDR3 is 18 residues. Germline CDR1 LNHNV, CDR2 YYDKDF (reference sequence). Trimming took off 4 bases at V and 6 bases at J, with 24 bases between the two ends.

The chain couples TRBV27 to TRBJ2-2, with no clear D. This CDR3 spans 13 amino acids. From germline, CDR1 is MNHEY and CDR2 SMNVEV (reference sequence). V lost 8 bases and J 6 bases, leaving 13 bases between the germline ends. The CDR3 nucleotides read TGTGCCAGCGCTGACGTCGGTGCCGGGGAGCTGTTTTTT. This sequence encodes CASADVGAGELFF.

V usage is TRBV6-4 and J usage is TRBJ2-5, with D perhaps TRBD1 (5 bases). With 3 bases removed from V and 8 bases from J, the gap between germline ends came to 16 bases. Per the germline V gene, CDR1 is MRHNA and CDR2 is SNTAGT. This CDR3 region has 14 residues. CDR3 DNA: TGTGCCAGCAGTGAATCAGGGAAGAGTGCTACCCAGTACTTC. It translates to CASSESGKSATQYF.

V gene TRBV14 combines with J gene TRBJ1-4; D perhaps matches TRBD1 (6 bases). V was clipped by 3 bases and J by 3 bases, with 11 bases between them. This CDR3 contains 15 residues. The germline V gene has CDR1 SGHDN and CDR2 FVKESK. The CDR3 region is CASSHQQGPNEKLFF. In DNA, the CDR3 is TGTGCCAGCAGCCACCAACAGGGACCTAATGAAAAACTGTTTTTT.

There are a few counts of this clone. The V gene is TRBV29-1, the J gene TRBJ1-1, with D tentatively TRBD1 (5 bases). Germline lookup yields CDR1 SQVTM and CDR2 ANQGSEA. The V end was cut by 3 bases, the J end by 3 bases, with 8 bases between. The CDR3 totals 12 residues. This CDR3 reads CSVDVTDTEAFF. The CDR3 DNA follows: TGCAGCGTTGATGTGACAGACACTGAAGCTTTCTTT.

J is TRBJ1-2 and V is TRBV6-1, with TRBD1 matching over 7 bases. Germline trimming cut 6 bases from V and 6 bases from J; bases unmatched to any gene: 10. The V gene's germline CDR1 is MNHNS and CDR2 SASEGT. The CDR3 is 14 amino acids. The CDR3 sequence: CASRWYDREDGYTF. CDR3 bases: TGTGCCAGCAGGTGGTACGACAGGGAGGATGGCTACACCTTC.

The gene calls are TRBV5-4 and TRBJ1-2; D is unresolved. Trimming pared 0 bases from V and 0 bases from J, leaving 6 bases between. This CDR3 has 14 amino acids. The germline V gene has CDR1 SGHNT and CDR2 YYREEE (reference sequence). CDR3 protein: CASSLGGPNYGYTF. In DNA, the CDR3 is TGTGCCAGCAGCTTGGGCGGACCTAACTATGGCTACACCTTC.

CDR3 coding DNA: TGCGCCAGCAGCCAACACACACCTTTAGCGGGAGGGGAGCAGTTCTTC. This codes for CASSQHTPLAGGEQFF. V gene TRBV4-1 combines with J gene TRBJ2-1, with 11 nucleotides matching TRBD2. This CDR3 spans 16 amino acids. V lost 2 bases to trimming and J lost 10 bases; unmatched junction nucleotides: 10. In germline, CDR1 is MGHRA, CDR2 YSYEKL.

J is TRBJ2-7 and V is TRBV6-5; the match to TRBD1 covers 7 bases. From germline, CDR1 is MNHEY and CDR2 SVGAGI. The J segment lost 2 bases and the V segment lost 5 bases, leaving 3 bases of the junction unmatched. The CDR3 contains 13 residues. The DNA for the CDR3 is TGTGCCAGCAGTCCCAGGGGGACCTACGAGCAGTACTTC. Protein sequence: CASSPRGTYEQYF.

This clone was observed once. The chain carries TRBV29-1 and TRBJ2-7, with 7 bases fitting TRBD2. V lost 7 bases and J lost 0; bases outside the gene matches: 9. Per germline, CDR1 SQVTM and CDR2 ANQGSEA. There are 14 residues in the CDR3. The CDR3 DNA reads TGCAGCGGATTGGACGGGGGGATCTCCTACGAGCAGTACTTC. It encodes CSGLDGGISYEQYF.

CDR3 bases: TGTGCCAGCAGCTTAGAGGGGGGACTAGCGGCCTACAATGAGCAGTTCTTC. It codes for CASSLEGGLAAYNEQFF. This sequence joins TRBV11-3 and TRBJ2-1; 11 nucleotides agree with TRBD2. Germline trimming cut 0 bases from V and 2 bases from J; bases unmatched to any gene: 3. CDR3 size: 17 residues. CDR1 is SGHNT, CDR2 YENEEA, per germline.

J is TRBJ2-1 and V is TRBV10-3; 12 bases are shared with TRBD2. The CDR3 is made up of 14 amino acids. Germline V gene lookup returns CDR1 ENHRY and CDR2 SYGVKD. The V segment lost 4 bases and the J segment 6 bases; nucleotides outside the gene matches: 1. CDR3 in amino acids: CAISGGLAGNEQFF. CDR3 in DNA: TGTGCCATCAGTGGGGGACTAGCGGGCAATGAGCAGTTCTTC.

The chain is built from TRBV4-1 and TRBJ2-5; 10 nucleotides align to TRBD2. CDR3 length equals 16 residues. Looked up from germline, CDR1 is MGHRA and CDR2 is YSYEKL. J lost 5 bases, V lost 1 base, and 7 bases had no gene match. CDR3: CASSQAGTSAFETQYF. Written as DNA, the CDR3 is TGCGCCAGCAGCCAAGCCGGGACTAGCGCGTTCGAGACCCAGTACTTC.

The J gene is TRBJ1-5, the V gene TRBV4-1; 7 positions match TRBD1. Germline V gives CDR1 MGHRA, CDR2 YSYEKL. Trimming took 5 bases from V and 2 from J; bases not matched to a gene: 3. The CDR3 contains 14 residues. The CDR3 loop is CASSDRDGNQPQHF. The CDR3 nucleotides read TGCGCCAGCAGCGACAGGGATGGCAATCAGCCCCAGCATTTT.

The rearrangement links TRBV9 to TRBJ2-5; 8 bases map to TRBD2. The DNA end lines up better with TRBJ2-7; the J call may be wrong. Germline values: CDR1 SGDLS, CDR2 YYNGEE. The CDR3 spans 15 residues. CDR3 sequence: CASSPAAGGTYEQYF. For the CDR3, the DNA is TGTGCCAGCAGTCCCGCCGCGGGAGGAACCTACGAGCAGTACTTC.

The chain has TRBV27 and TRBJ2-7, with D perhaps matching TRBD1 or TRBD2 (5 bases each). The CDR3 extends over 12 amino acids. Trimming took off 6 bases at V and 6 bases at J, with 12 bases between the two ends. Germline V gives CDR1 MNHEY, CDR2 SMNVEV (reference sequence). CDR3 sequence: CASSHGALEQYF. The CDR3 nucleotides are TGTGCCAGCAGCCACGGGGCCCTCGAGCAGTACTTC.

V and J are TRBV27 and TRBJ2-7; D not resolved. V gave up 4 bases and J gave up 2 bases, with 18 bases separating them. The CDR3 totals 16 residues. Germline values: CDR1 MNHEY, CDR2 SMNVEV (reference sequence). This CDR3 reads CASSYDPRNRPYEQYF. CDR3 nucleotide sequence: TGTGCCAGCAGTTACGACCCAAGAAATCGTCCCTACGAGCAGTACTTC.

This chain links TRBV7-9 with TRBJ1-4; a possible D gene is TRBD1 (5 bases). Germline CDR1 and CDR2: SEHNR and FQNEAQ (reference sequence). With 6 bases removed from V and 0 bases from J, the gap between germline ends came to 11 bases. CDR3 length: 15 amino acids. The DNA for the CDR3 is TGTGCCAGCAGTCCACGGGGGGCAACTAATGAAAAACTGTTTTTT. It encodes CASSPRGATNEKLFF.

The chain is built from TRBV5-1 and TRBJ2-3; D is ambiguous. Trimming removed 2 bases at V and 4 bases at J, with 8 bases between. The CDR3 is 13 amino acids. CDR1 is SGHRS and CDR2 is YFSETQ in the germline V gene. CDR3 sequence (DNA): TGCGCCAGCAGCTTTACTGGGGCAGATACGCAGTATTTT. Its protein is CASSFTGADTQYF.